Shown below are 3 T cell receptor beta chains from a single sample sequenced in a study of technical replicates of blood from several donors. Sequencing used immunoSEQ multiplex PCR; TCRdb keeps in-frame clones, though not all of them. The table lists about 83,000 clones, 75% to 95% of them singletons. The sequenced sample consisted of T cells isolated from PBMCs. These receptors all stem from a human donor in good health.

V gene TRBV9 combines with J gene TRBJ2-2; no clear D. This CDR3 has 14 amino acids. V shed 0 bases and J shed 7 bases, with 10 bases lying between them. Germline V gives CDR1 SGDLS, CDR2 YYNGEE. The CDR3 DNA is TGTGCCAGCAGCGTAGAATTTTATCTCGGGGAGCTGTTTTTT. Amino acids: CASSVEFYLGELFF.

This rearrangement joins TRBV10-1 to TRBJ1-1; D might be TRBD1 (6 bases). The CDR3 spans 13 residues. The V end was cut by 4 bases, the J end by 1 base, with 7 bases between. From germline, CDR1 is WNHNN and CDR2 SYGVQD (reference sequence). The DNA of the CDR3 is TGCGCCAGCAGTGTAGGGGGGAACACTGAAGCTTTCTTT. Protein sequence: CASSVGGNTEAFF.

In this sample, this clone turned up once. CDR3 loop: CASGYVGMAQHF. CDR3 nucleotide sequence: TGTGCCAGCGGATACGTCGGGATGGCCCAGCATTTT. The rearrangement links TRBV27 to TRBJ1-5, with no clear D. The ends were cut back, 8 bases at V and 11 bases at J, with 16 bases in the middle. Germline CDR1 is MNHEY and CDR2 is SMNVEV (reference sequence). This CDR3 has 12 amino acids.